These 9 T cell receptor beta chains originate from one sample sequenced in a study of T-cell memory formation after mild COVID-19. TCRdb reanalysed the 5' RACE reads using MiXCR and keeps one entry per CDR3 protein. The sample holds around 530,000 distinct CDR3 sequences, 20% to 25% seen once. Source material: PBMCs or a T cell subset sorted from them (not recorded which). The receptors were sampled from an adult woman who had mild COVID-19 (a few samples of this study predate the infection). Cell type and time point are not known.

Only a few counts were recorded for this clonotype. Germline and junction disagree at one end, which may indicate a read error. The rearrangement joins TRBV7-9 to TRBJ2-6, with 11 bases aligning to TRBD1. CDR3 size: 13 residues. The germline CDR1 and CDR2 sequences are SEHNR and FQNEAQ (reference sequence). The CDR3 protein is CASRLEGQGVLAF. The CDR3 coding sequence is TGTGCCAGCAGATTGGAGGGACAGGGGGTTCTCGCTTTC.

This clonotype turned up a few times. The chain employs TRBV29-1 and TRBJ1-2; a weak D match, TRBD1 (5 bases). The CDR3 extends over 12 amino acids. Germline CDR1 SQVTM, CDR2 ANQGSEA. Trimming took off 7 bases at V and 5 bases at J, with 14 bases between the two ends. The CDR3 DNA is TGCAGCGCCCCATTGGGGGATTATGGCTACACCTTC. Translation: CSAPLGDYGYTF.

The V and J genes are TRBV6-5 and TRBJ2-7; possibly TRBD1 or TRBD2 for D (5 bases each). Germline V gene lookup returns CDR1 MNHEY and CDR2 SVGAGI. Between the trimmed V and J ends, which lost 0 bases and 2 bases, there was a span of 11 bases. The CDR3 has 15 residues. CDR3 nucleotides: TGTGCCAGCAGTTACTCGATCTGGGACCCCTACGAGCAGTACTTC. It is translated as CASSYSIWDPYEQYF.

In its sample, this clonotype was seen many times. V usage is TRBV20-1 and J usage is TRBJ2-3; 10 bases are a match to TRBD2. The CDR3 contains 15 residues. Germline CDR1 reads DFQATT; CDR2 reads SNEGSKA (reference sequence). The J segment lost 0 bases and the V segment lost 5 bases, leaving 5 bases of the junction unmatched. The CDR3 coding sequence is TGCAGTGCTGCCACTAGCGGGGTTAGCACAGATACGCAGTATTTT. This sequence encodes CSAATSGVSTDTQYF.

This clonotype occurred a few times. This chain connects TRBV6-2 or TRBV6-3 to TRBJ2-7, with TRBD2 matching 8 bases. In germline, CDR1 is MNHEY, CDR2 SVGEGT. CDR3 size: 16 residues. J lost 0 bases, V lost 0 bases, and 4 bases had no gene match. The CDR3 sequence is CASSYSSGASSYEQYF. The CDR3 nucleotides read TGTGCCAGCAGTTACTCTAGCGGGGCCAGCTCCTACGAGCAGTACTTC.

This clonotype was picked up a small number of times. The genes are TRBV4-2 and TRBJ2-3; 10 bases are shared with TRBD1. This CDR3 has 17 amino acids. V was clipped by 4 bases and J by 4 bases; unmatched bases: 11. Germline CDR1 reads LGHNA; CDR2 reads YNFKEQ. The CDR3 bases are TGTGCCAGCAGCCCGGCCACCCCCGGACAGGGGGCAGATACGCAGTATTTT. As protein: CASSPATPGQGADTQYF.

The CDR3 reads CSALTQSYGYTF. DNA of the CDR3: TGCAGCGCCCTGACACAGAGCTATGGCTACACCTTC. V usage is TRBV29-1 and J usage is TRBJ1-2; D unclear. This CDR3 spans 12 amino acids. CDR1 is SQVTM, CDR2 ANQGSEA, per germline. The germline V and J ends were trimmed by 7 bases and 4 bases, with 13 bases remaining between them.

This clonotype has a handful of counts. The chain couples TRBV18 to TRBJ2-1; 8 bases match TRBD2. Losses at the gene ends were 5 bases for V and 0 bases for J; bases not matched to a gene: 9. The CDR3 has 17 residues. The germline gives CDR1 KGHSH, CDR2 LQKENI. This chain's CDR3 is CASSSREGRSSYNEQFF. CDR3 coding DNA: TGTGCCAGCTCATCCCGGGAGGGCCGTAGCTCCTACAATGAGCAGTTCTTC.

In its sample, this clonotype was seen many times. This chain joins TRBV7-9 and TRBJ2-5; D is perhaps TRBD2 (5 bases). Germline CDR1 SEHNR, CDR2 FQNEAQ (reference sequence). This CDR3 contains 14 residues. The V gene lost 1 base and the J gene lost 5 bases, with 11 bases spanning the gap. The CDR3 DNA reads as TGTGCCAGCAGCTTAGGAGCCGGGGTCGAGACCCAGTACTTC. The encoded protein is CASSLGAGVETQYF.